This entry lists 7 T cell receptor beta chains sequenced from one sample in a study of T cells in Graves' hyperthyroidism and ophthalmopathy. Amplification yielded TCR beta CDR3 regions, with RNA transcripts as the source. The TCR CDR3 first-round RT-PCR relied on the HTBI primer set. TCRdb re-analysed the multiplex PCR reads in MiXCR, keeping a single row per CDR3 protein. The sample lists roughly 110,000 distinct CDR3 sequences, more than 15% occurring once. Material for sequencing was blood. The receptors originated from a woman aged 45-59 years with Graves' hyperthyroidism.

This clonotype was counted many times. This chain connects TRBV10-2 to TRBJ2-1, with a possible D match to TRBD2 (6 bases). Germline CDR1 reads WSHSY; CDR2 reads SAAADI. The V end lost 6 bases, the J end lost 2 bases, and 26 bases lay between the germline ends. The CDR3 is 19 amino acids. The CDR3 loop is CASSSRLSRFRGTYNEQFF. In nucleotides, the CDR3 is TGCGCCAGCAGCAGCAGATTAAGTCGATTTCGGGGGACCTACAATGAGCAGTTCTTC.

This clonotype showed up many times. V gene TRBV19 combines with J gene TRBJ2-3; 9 nucleotides agree with TRBD2. Germline assignment: CDR1 LNHDA and CDR2 SQIVND (reference sequence). Losses at the gene ends were 8 bases for V and 4 bases for J; bases not matched to a gene: 7. The CDR3 covers 14 residues. CDR3 amino acids: CASSAGLASDTQYF. CDR3 coding DNA: TGTGCCAGTTCGGCGGGACTAGCATCAGATACGCAGTATTTT.

The chain recombines TRBV9 with TRBJ2-3; D is undetermined. Trimming took 4 bases from V and 4 from J, leaving 19 bases between them. The CDR3 consists of 16 residues. The germline V gene encodes CDR1 SGDLS and CDR2 YYNGEE. The CDR3 here is CASSSSPGLGADTQYF. CDR3 sequence (DNA): TGTGCCAGCAGCTCCTCCCCGGGTCTCGGAGCAGATACGCAGTATTTT.

In this sample, this clonotype turned up many times. The chain has TRBV7-6 and TRBJ2-1, with D unresolved. V gave up 1 base and J gave up 9 bases, with 7 bases separating them. The germline gives CDR1 SGHVS, CDR2 FNYEAQ. The CDR3 covers 12 residues. The DNA of the CDR3 is TGTGCCAGCAGCTTAGGGGAAGGTGAGCAGTTCTTC. It is translated as CASSLGEGEQFF.

The chain employs TRBV7-9 and TRBJ2-4; 8 bases fit TRBD2. Per germline, CDR1 SEHNR and CDR2 FQNEAQ (reference sequence). CDR3 length: 16 residues. Trimming at V came to 4 bases and at J to 0 bases, leaving 5 bases not matched to a gene. The CDR3, as DNA: TGTGCCAGCAGCTCAGCGGGAGTGTTAGCCAAAAACATTCAGTACTTC. Its translation is CASSSAGVLAKNIQYF.

This clonotype was seen at least ten times. The V call is TRBV28, the J call TRBJ2-1; 9 nucleotides align to TRBD2. There are 15 residues in the CDR3. CDR1 and CDR2 from the germline V gene are MDHEN and SYDVKM. V lost 8 bases, J lost 5 bases, and 10 bases stayed unmatched. The chain's CDR3 is CASGQAGGFNNEQFF. CDR3 DNA: TGTGCCAGCGGACAAGCGGGAGGCTTCAACAATGAGCAGTTCTTC.

This clonotype was found many times. V usage is TRBV10-1 and J usage is TRBJ2-1; TRBD2 aligns across 7 bases. The germline V gene has CDR1 WNHNN and CDR2 SYGVQD (reference sequence). V dropped 4 bases and J dropped 10; count of bases not matched to a gene: 7. This CDR3 comprises 13 residues. The CDR3 is CASSASGGGEQFF. In DNA, the CDR3 is TGCGCCAGCAGTGCGTCGGGAGGTGGCGAGCAGTTCTTC.